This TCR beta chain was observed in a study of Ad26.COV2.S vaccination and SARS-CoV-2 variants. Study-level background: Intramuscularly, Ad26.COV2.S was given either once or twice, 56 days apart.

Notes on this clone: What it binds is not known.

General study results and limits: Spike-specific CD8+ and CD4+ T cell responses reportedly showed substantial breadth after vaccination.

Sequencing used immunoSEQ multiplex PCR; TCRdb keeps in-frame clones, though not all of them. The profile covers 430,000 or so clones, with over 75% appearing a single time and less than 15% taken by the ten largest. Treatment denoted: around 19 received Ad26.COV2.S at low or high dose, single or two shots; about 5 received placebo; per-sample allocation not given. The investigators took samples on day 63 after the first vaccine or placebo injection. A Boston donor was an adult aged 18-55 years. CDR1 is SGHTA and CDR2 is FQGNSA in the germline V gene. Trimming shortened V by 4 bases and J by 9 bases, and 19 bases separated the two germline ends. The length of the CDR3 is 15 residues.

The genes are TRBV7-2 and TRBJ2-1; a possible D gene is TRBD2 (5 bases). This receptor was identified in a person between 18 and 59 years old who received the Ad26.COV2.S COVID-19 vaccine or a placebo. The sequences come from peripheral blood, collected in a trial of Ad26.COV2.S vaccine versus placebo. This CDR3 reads CASSSKLGERSEQFF. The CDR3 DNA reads TGTGCCAGCAGCTCGAAACTAGGAGAGAGGTCTGAGCAGTTCTTC.